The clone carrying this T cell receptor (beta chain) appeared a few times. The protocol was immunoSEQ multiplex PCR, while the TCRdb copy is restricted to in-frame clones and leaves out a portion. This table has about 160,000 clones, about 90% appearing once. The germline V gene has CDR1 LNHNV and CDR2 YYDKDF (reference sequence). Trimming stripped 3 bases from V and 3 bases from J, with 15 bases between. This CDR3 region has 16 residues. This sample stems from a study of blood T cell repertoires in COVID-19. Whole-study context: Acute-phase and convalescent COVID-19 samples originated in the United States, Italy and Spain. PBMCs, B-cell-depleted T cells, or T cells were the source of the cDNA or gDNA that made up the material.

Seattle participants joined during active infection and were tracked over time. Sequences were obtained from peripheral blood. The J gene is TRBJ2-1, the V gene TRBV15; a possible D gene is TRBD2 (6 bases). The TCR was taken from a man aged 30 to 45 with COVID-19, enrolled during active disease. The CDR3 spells CATSRTPGTRYNEQFF. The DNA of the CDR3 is TGTGCCACCAGCAGGACCCCCGGGACTCGCTACAATGAGCAGTTCTTC.